This TCR beta chain was sequenced in a study of T cells after yellow fever vaccination. The CDR3 runs 15 residues. The junction had 5 bases not matched to a gene; V was cut back by 3 bases and J by 2 bases. The authors made TCR cDNA by 5'RACE template switching, adding a universal primer site and UMIs. TCRdb called the 5' RACE reads again in MiXCR, with one record for every CDR3 protein. The sample has some 350,000 distinct CDR3 sequences, roughly 4.3% seen once. This clonotype was seen many times. Its antigen is unidentified. Regarding the study as a whole: Booster sampling recovered most clones from primary vaccination (96% CD4, approximately 90% CD8). A limited proportion of clonotypes was detected within both the CD4 and CD8 compartments.

The chain combines TRBV12-3 or TRBV12-4 with TRBJ2-5, with 8 bases aligning to TRBD1. The receptor was derived from a man aged 18 to 35 who received the YFV17D yellow fever vaccine. Sequenced here: PBMCs, sampled 5 days after the yellow fever booster vaccination. CDR3 sequence (DNA): TGTGCCAGCAGTTTTGGCAGGGGGCGACAAGAGACCCAGTACTTC. This gives the protein CASSFGRGRQETQYF.